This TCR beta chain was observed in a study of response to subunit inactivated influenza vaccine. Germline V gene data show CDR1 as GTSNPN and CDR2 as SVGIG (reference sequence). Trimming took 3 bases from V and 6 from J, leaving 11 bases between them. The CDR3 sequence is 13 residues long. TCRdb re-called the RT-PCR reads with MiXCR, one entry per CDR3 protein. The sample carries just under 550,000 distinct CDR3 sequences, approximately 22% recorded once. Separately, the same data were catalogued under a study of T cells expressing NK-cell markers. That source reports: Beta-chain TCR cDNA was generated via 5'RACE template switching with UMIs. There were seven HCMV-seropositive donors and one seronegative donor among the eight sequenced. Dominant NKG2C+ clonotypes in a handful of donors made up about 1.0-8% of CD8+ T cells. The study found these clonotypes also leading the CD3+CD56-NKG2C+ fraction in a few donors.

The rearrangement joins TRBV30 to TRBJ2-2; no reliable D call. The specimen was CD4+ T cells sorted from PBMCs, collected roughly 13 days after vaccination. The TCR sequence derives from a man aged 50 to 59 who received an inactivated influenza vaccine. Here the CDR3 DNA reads TGTGCCTGGAGCGGGCTAGGGTCCGGGGAGCTGTTTTTT. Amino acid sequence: CAWSGLGSGELFF.